The present T cell receptor (beta chain) was sequenced within a study of blood T cell repertoires in COVID-19. Individuals drawn from about two dozen US areas were about 18 to 100 years old. Assay: immunoSEQ multiplex PCR; the TCRdb copy retains only in-frame clones and omits some. The sample consists of under 300,000 clones, 75% to 90% of them appearing once. This receptor was taken from a young woman who had recovered from COVID-19. The sample taken for sequencing was PBMCs or T cells enriched from blood (not recorded which).

The CDR3: CASTPREGYEQYF. As DNA, the CDR3 is TGTGCCAGTACCCCCCGGGAAGGCTACGAGCAGTACTTC. The chain has TRBV19 and TRBJ2-7; tentative D call: TRBD2 (5 bases). The germline V gene has CDR1 LNHDA and CDR2 SQIVND (reference sequence). The V end lost 7 bases, the J end lost 3 bases, and 13 bases lay between the germline ends. The length of the CDR3 is 13 residues.